The T cell receptor beta chain described here comes from a study of blood T cell repertoires in COVID-19 (TCRdb year 2020). Some background on the complete study: The collaborator samples originated in the United States, Italy and Spain and spanned the acute and convalescent phases of COVID-19. HLA class I and class II types, where available, came from metadata supplied by the sample provider rather than from assay-based typing. The samples were drawn from the first 160 participants of the ongoing ImmuneRACE study and from 1,254 subjects provided by 6 global collaborators. The dataset comprised deeply sampled blood TCRbeta repertoires from subjects exposed to, actively infected with, or recovered from COVID-19. The sample metadata nearly always contained a de-identified subject ID, COVID-19 status, age in years and sex. The prospective study material was composed of cDNA or gDNA derived from T cells, B-cell-depleted T cells, or PBMCs. A freely available public database, intended as a resource for researchers studying the immune response to SARS-CoV-2, is where the repertoires were released. Overall study results and their limits: The quantity of clinical and demographic metadata differed by source and by participant and was supplied without curation.

A word on this clone: What antigen it recognizes has not been identified. One base away there is no much larger clone; base qualities are not given.

The immunoSEQ Assay, a bias-controlled multiplex PCR, was used to amplify TCRbeta CDR3 regions from genomic DNA. Per the source publication's procedure: The number of nucleated cells in each sample was estimated by amplification of reference gene primers within the assay. To quantify the absolute abundance of each unique TCRbeta CDR3 rearrangement, sequence reads were collapsed and filtered. For each sample, productive Simpson clonality was calculated by taking the square root of Simpson's diversity index across productive rearrangements. Not all clones reach the TCRdb copy of this immuneACCESS table, which keeps in-frame sequences only. Checked studies attribute under half of the gap to unresolved V genes and leave the rest unexplained. V and J calls and clone size follow that table, whereas D and trimming were derived from the DNA. The sample table records 250,000 to 300,000 clones; 85% to 90% of these occur just once. The ten largest clones add up to 3.5% to 5.5% of the sample.

The CDR3 contains 16 residues, cysteine and phenylalanine counted. Just CDR3 DNA is preserved here, 48 bases in frame from base 1. V sheds 3 bases and J sheds 0 bases, leaving 15 bases between their ends. The germline V gene (reference sequence) gives CDR1 as SGHKS and CDR2 as YYEKEE. A second Seattle source provided samples from volunteer blood donors who had recovered from COVID-19. Each collaborating institution followed its own protocols to collect whole blood in K2EDTA tubes. For TCRbeta analysis, collaborators shipped samples as frozen whole blood, isolated PBMCs, or DNA extracted from either of those sample types.

The rearranged chain carries TRBV5-5 and TRBJ1-1; the D gene lacks a confident call. The receptor's source is a woman aged 40 to 49 who had recovered from COVID-19. The sequenced sample consisted of peripheral blood. The CDR3: CASSSLTVAMNTEAFF. The DNA sequence follows: TGTGCCAGCAGCTCGCTAACGGTCGCCATGAACACTGAAGCTTTCTTT. The full variable domain, with segments outside the CDR3 supplied by the reference TRBV5-5 and TRBJ1-1 proteins, appears as DAGVTQSPTHLIKTRGQQVTLRCSPISGHKSVSWYQQVLGQGPQFIFQYYEKEERGRGNFPDRFSARQFPNYSSELNVNALLLGDSALYLCASSSLTVAMNTEAFFGQGTRLTVV.